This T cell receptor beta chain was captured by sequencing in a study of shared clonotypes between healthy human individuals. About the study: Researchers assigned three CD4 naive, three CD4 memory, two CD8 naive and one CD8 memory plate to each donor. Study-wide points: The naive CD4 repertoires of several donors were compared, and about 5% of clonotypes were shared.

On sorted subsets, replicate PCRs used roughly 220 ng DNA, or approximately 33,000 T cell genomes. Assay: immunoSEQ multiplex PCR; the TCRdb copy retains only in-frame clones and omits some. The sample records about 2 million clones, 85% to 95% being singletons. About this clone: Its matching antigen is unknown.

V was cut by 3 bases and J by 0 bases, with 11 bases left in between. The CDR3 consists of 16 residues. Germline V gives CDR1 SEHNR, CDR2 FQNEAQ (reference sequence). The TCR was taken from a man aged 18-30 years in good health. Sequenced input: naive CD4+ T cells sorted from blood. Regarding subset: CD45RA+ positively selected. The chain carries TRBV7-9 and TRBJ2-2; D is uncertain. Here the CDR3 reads CASSFLGRSNTGELFF. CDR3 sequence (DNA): TGTGCCAGCAGCTTTCTCGGCCGATCGAACACCGGGGAGCTGTTTTTT.